This TCR beta chain stems from a study of shared clonotypes between healthy human individuals. Study details: The donors, two women and a few men, were aged 18 to 49. Per-donor plates numbered three CD4 naive, three CD4 memory, two CD8 naive and one CD8 memory.

It was CD45RO-negative cells, positively selected for CCR7, that made up naive CD8 cells, with terminally differentiated effector memory CD45RA+ cells excluded. The germline CDR1 and CDR2 sequences are SGHRS and YFSETQ. Deletions cut 0 bases from V and 5 bases from J, with 11 bases between. This CDR3 is 14 amino acids long. As concerns this clone: What it recognizes is unknown. Distinct nucleotide sequences in the sample also encode this CDR3.

The assay was run at deep level. The protocol was immunoSEQ multiplex PCR, while the TCRdb copy is restricted to in-frame clones and leaves out a portion. The sample yields around 2,100,000 clones, over 85% seen once. Overall study findings and caveats: It was the non-shared clonotypes that had lower generation probabilities than clonotypes shared by all four donors.

This sequence was found in a man between 18 and 35 years old in good health. V usage is TRBV5-1 and J usage is TRBJ1-1, with D possibly being TRBD1 (5 bases). The sample comprised naive CD8+ T cells sorted from blood. Here the CDR3 reads CASSLGGGPTEAFF. DNA for the CDR3: TGCGCCAGCAGCTTGGGGGGCGGGCCGACTGAAGCTTTCTTT.